This T cell receptor beta chain was recovered during a study of siplizumab effects on memory and regulatory T cells. General observations from the study: An assignable naive or memory phenotype was lacking in roughly 80-96% of proliferating CD4+ or CD8+ clones.

The V gene end was trimmed by 3 bases and the J gene end by 10 bases; junction bases not matched to a gene: 4. CDR3 length equals 13 residues. Germline CDR1 is LNHNV and CDR2 is YYDKDF (reference sequence). The assay was immunoSEQ multiplex PCR, and TCRdb's table has in-frame clones only and misses some. The sample lists more than 85,000 clones; more than 90% were seen once. As concerns this clone: Antigen specificity is unknown. This sample also contains other DNA sequences that code for the same CDR3.

The chain recombines TRBV15 with TRBJ2-1; 9 bases map to TRBD1. This receptor was taken from a human donor in good health. Some clones in this sample may be carry-over from other donors' samples. Sequencing was done on a sample of CD4+ T cells sorted from blood. The CDR3 nucleotides read TGTGCCACCAGCAGGGACAGGGGTTTAGAGCAGTTCTTC. It codes for CATSRDRGLEQFF.